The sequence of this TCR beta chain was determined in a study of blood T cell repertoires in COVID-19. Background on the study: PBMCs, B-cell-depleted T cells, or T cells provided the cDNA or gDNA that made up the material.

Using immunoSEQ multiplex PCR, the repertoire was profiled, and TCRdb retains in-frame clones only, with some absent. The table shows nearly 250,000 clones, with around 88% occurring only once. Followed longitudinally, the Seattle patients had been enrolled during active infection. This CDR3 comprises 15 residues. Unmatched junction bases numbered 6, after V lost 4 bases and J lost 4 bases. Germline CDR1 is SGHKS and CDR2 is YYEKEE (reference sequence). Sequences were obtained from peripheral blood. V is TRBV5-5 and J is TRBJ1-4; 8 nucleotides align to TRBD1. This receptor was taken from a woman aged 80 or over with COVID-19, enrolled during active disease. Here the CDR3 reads CASSQRDRHNEKLFF. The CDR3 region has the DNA TGTGCCAGCAGCCAGCGGGACAGGCATAATGAAAAACTGTTTTTT.